A selection of T cell receptor beta chains follows, all from one sample in a study of T cells in Graves' hyperthyroidism and ophthalmopathy. TCRdb recomputed calls from the multiplex PCR reads with MiXCR, one row per CDR3 protein. The sample includes some 700,000 distinct CDR3 sequences, around 15% seen only once; the top ten take 15% to 17%. Sequencing was done on a sample of blood. These receptors came from a middle-aged man with Graves' hyperthyroidism. Each CDR3 is given with its conserved first and last residue. Fields, in order: J gene, V gene, clone size, D gene, CDR3 protein, CDR3 DNA. The D gene is left open where the match is weak. The size field is filled for only some rows; it gives once, few, many or a size class.

j_call: TRBJ1-2
v_call: TRBV20-1
clone_size: NA
d_call: NA
cdr3_aa: CSARETYGYTF
cdr3_nt: TGCAGTGCTAGGGAAACCTATGGCTACACCTTC

j_call: TRBJ2-5
v_call: TRBV24-1
clone_size: few
d_call: NA
cdr3_aa: CATRGSGEGQETQYF
cdr3_nt: TGTGCCACCCGTGGGTCAGGGGAAGGGCAAGAGACCCAGTACTTC

j_call: TRBJ2-1
v_call: TRBV6-2/TRBV6-3
clone_size: NA
d_call: NA
cdr3_aa: CASSSELYNEQFF
cdr3_nt: TGTGCCAGCAGCTCAGAACTATACAATGAGCAGTTCTTC

j_call: TRBJ2-7
v_call: TRBV5-1
clone_size: many
d_call: TRBD2
cdr3_aa: CASSFTGTSVYEQYF
cdr3_nt: TGCGCCAGCAGCTTCACCGGGACTAGCGTCTACGAGCAGTACTTC

j_call: TRBJ2-3
v_call: TRBV5-1
clone_size: NA
d_call: TRBD2
cdr3_aa: CASKLAGVADTQYF
cdr3_nt: TGCGCCAGCAAACTAGCGGGAGTGGCAGATACGCAGTATTTT

j_call: TRBJ1-1
v_call: TRBV6-1
clone_size: many
d_call: NA
cdr3_aa: CASTLLLNTEAFF
cdr3_nt: TGTGCCAGCACCTTGCTTTTGAACACTGAAGCTTTCTTT

j_call: TRBJ1-1
v_call: TRBV2
clone_size: many
d_call: NA
cdr3_aa: CASSVPRGMNTEAFF
cdr3_nt: TGTGCCAGCAGTGTCCCCAGGGGAATGAACACTGAAGCTTTCTTT

j_call: TRBJ2-1
v_call: TRBV11-2
clone_size: many
d_call: TRBD2
cdr3_aa: CASSTGLVVYNEQFF
cdr3_nt: TGTGCCAGCAGCACGGGACTAGTCGTATACAATGAGCAGTTCTTC

j_call: TRBJ2-1
v_call: TRBV19
clone_size: few
d_call: NA
cdr3_aa: CASSGRLGSSYNEQFF
cdr3_nt: TGTGCCAGTAGTGGCCGACTGGGGAGCTCCTACAATGAGCAGTTCTTC

j_call: TRBJ2-7
v_call: TRBV27
clone_size: NA
d_call: TRBD2
cdr3_aa: CASSQLAAPYEQYF
cdr3_nt: TGTGCCAGCAGTCAACTAGCGGCCCCCTACGAGCAGTACTTC

j_call: TRBJ1-4
v_call: TRBV6-5
clone_size: many
d_call: NA
cdr3_aa: CASSYSLLSFGEATNEKLFF
cdr3_nt: TGTGCCAGCAGTTACTCACTATTGTCCTTTGGGGAGGCGACTAATGAAAAACTGTTTTTT

j_call: TRBJ2-1
v_call: TRBV30
clone_size: few
d_call: NA
cdr3_aa: CAGDWASEQFF
cdr3_nt: TGTGCCGGGGACTGGGCAAGTGAGCAGTTCTTC

j_call: TRBJ2-7
v_call: TRBV7-2
clone_size: few
d_call: TRBD2
cdr3_aa: CASSPLGAGGYEQYF
cdr3_nt: TGTGCCAGCAGCCCCCTGGGGGCGGGAGGCTACGAGCAGTACTTC

j_call: TRBJ1-1
v_call: TRBV30
clone_size: many
d_call: NA
cdr3_aa: CAWREGTEAFF
cdr3_nt: TGTGCCTGGAGGGAGGGGACTGAAGCTTTCTTT

j_call: TRBJ2-5
v_call: TRBV27
clone_size: NA
d_call: TRBD2
cdr3_aa: CASSRFSGTQETQYF
cdr3_nt: TGTGCCAGCAGTCGATTTAGCGGGACTCAAGAGACCCAGTACTTC

j_call: TRBJ1-1
v_call: TRBV27
clone_size: many
d_call: NA
cdr3_aa: CASTPPGNTEAFF
cdr3_nt: TGTGCCAGCACCCCCCCCGGAAACACTGAAGCTTTCTTT

j_call: TRBJ2-1
v_call: TRBV11-2
clone_size: few
d_call: TRBD2
cdr3_aa: CASSWASGGNEQFF
cdr3_nt: TGTGCCAGCAGCTGGGCTAGCGGAGGCAATGAGCAGTTCTTC

j_call: TRBJ2-1
v_call: TRBV28
clone_size: many
d_call: NA
cdr3_aa: CASSPPTGRKERGSYNEQFF
cdr3_nt: TGTGCCAGCAGTCCCCCCACGGGACGGAAAGAGAGAGGTTCCTACAATGAGCAGTTCTTC

j_call: TRBJ2-1
v_call: TRBV12-3/TRBV12-4
clone_size: many
d_call: TRBD2
cdr3_aa: CASRMELAGYEQFF
cdr3_nt: TGTGCCAGCCGAATGGAACTAGCGGGATATGAGCAGTTCTTC

j_call: TRBJ2-1
v_call: TRBV20-1
clone_size: many
d_call: NA
cdr3_aa: CSARGAGVNEQFF
cdr3_nt: TGCAGTGCTAGAGGGGCAGGGGTCAATGAGCAGTTCTTC

j_call: TRBJ1-6
v_call: TRBV9
clone_size: many
d_call: TRBD1
cdr3_aa: CASSGRDRTSSYNSPLHF
cdr3_nt: TGTGCCAGCAGCGGCCGGGACAGAACAAGCTCCTATAATTCACCCCTCCACTTT

j_call: TRBJ1-3
v_call: TRBV29-1
clone_size: NA
d_call: NA
cdr3_aa: CSVDLSGVENTIYF
cdr3_nt: TGCAGCGTTGACCTATCGGGAGTGGAAAACACCATATATTTT

j_call: TRBJ2-1
v_call: TRBV5-1
clone_size: NA
d_call: TRBD2
cdr3_aa: CASKAGGPGEQFF
cdr3_nt: TGCGCCAGCAAAGCGGGAGGGCCGGGAGAGCAGTTCTTC

j_call: TRBJ2-2
v_call: TRBV6-2/TRBV6-3
clone_size: NA
d_call: NA
cdr3_aa: CASSRTRPNTGELFF
cdr3_nt: TGTGCCAGCAGTAGGACACGTCCGAACACCGGGGAGCTGTTTTTT

j_call: TRBJ1-5
v_call: TRBV2
clone_size: few
d_call: NA
cdr3_aa: CASRGHPNQPQHF
cdr3_nt: TGTGCCAGCAGAGGACACCCCAATCAGCCCCAGCATTTT

j_call: TRBJ2-7
v_call: TRBV28
clone_size: many
d_call: NA
cdr3_aa: CASSYGALGPSSYEQYF
cdr3_nt: TGTGCCAGCAGCTATGGGGCCCTCGGTCCGAGCTCCTACGAGCAGTACTTC

j_call: TRBJ1-5
v_call: TRBV28
clone_size: many
d_call: NA
cdr3_aa: CASSWRGESNQPQHF
cdr3_nt: TGTGCCAGCAGTTGGCGGGGGGAAAGCAATCAGCCCCAGCATTTT

j_call: TRBJ2-5
v_call: TRBV6-2/TRBV6-3
clone_size: NA
d_call: TRBD1
cdr3_aa: CASRGRRGRETQYF
cdr3_nt: TGTGCCAGCAGGGGCCGCAGGGGGCGAGAGACCCAGTACTTC

j_call: TRBJ1-1
v_call: TRBV2
clone_size: NA
d_call: NA
cdr3_aa: CASSFNTLTGAFF
cdr3_nt: TGTGCCAGCAGTTTCAACACTCTTACGGGGGCTTTCTTT

j_call: TRBJ1-1
v_call: TRBV19
clone_size: few
d_call: NA
cdr3_aa: CASSKFGQPLNTEAFF
cdr3_nt: TGTGCCAGTAGTAAATTCGGACAGCCTTTGAACACTGAAGCTTTCTTT

j_call: TRBJ1-1
v_call: TRBV30
clone_size: NA
d_call: NA
cdr3_aa: CAYRRNTEAFF
cdr3_nt: TGTGCTTACCGGAGGAACACTGAAGCTTTCTTT

j_call: TRBJ1-1
v_call: TRBV7-9
clone_size: NA
d_call: NA
cdr3_aa: CASSLDEVTEAFF
cdr3_nt: TGTGCCAGCAGCTTAGATGAGGTTACTGAAGCTTTCTTT

j_call: TRBJ2-3
v_call: TRBV28
clone_size: many
d_call: TRBD2
cdr3_aa: CASSVLAGIDTQYF
cdr3_nt: TGTGCCAGCAGTGTACTAGCGGGAATCGATACGCAGTATTTT

j_call: TRBJ2-3
v_call: TRBV7-2
clone_size: once
d_call: TRBD2
cdr3_aa: CASSLPSGRGTDTQYF
cdr3_nt: TGTGCCAGCAGCTTGCCAAGCGGGAGGGGGACAGATACGCAGTATTTT

j_call: TRBJ1-1
v_call: TRBV12-3/TRBV12-4
clone_size: many
d_call: TRBD1
cdr3_aa: CASSPQGAYTEAFF
cdr3_nt: TGTGCCAGCAGTCCCCAGGGGGCTTACACTGAAGCTTTCTTT

j_call: TRBJ2-3
v_call: TRBV12-5
clone_size: few
d_call: TRBD2
cdr3_aa: CASGFRPLAGEGTGTDTQYF
cdr3_nt: TGTGCTAGTGGTTTTCGGCCACTAGCGGGAGAGGGGACGGGCACAGATACGCAGTATTTT

j_call: TRBJ2-7
v_call: TRBV24-1
clone_size: NA
d_call: NA
cdr3_aa: CATSDGLGSLGQYF
cdr3_nt: TGTGCCACCAGTGATGGCCTGGGCTCCCTAGGGCAGTACTTC

j_call: TRBJ2-5
v_call: TRBV9
clone_size: NA
d_call: TRBD2
cdr3_aa: CASSAGGGTSGPQTQYF
cdr3_nt: TGTGCCAGCAGCGCCGGAGGGGGGACTAGCGGGCCCCAGACCCAGTACTTC

j_call: TRBJ1-1
v_call: TRBV6-1
clone_size: few
d_call: NA
cdr3_aa: CASSDVFNTEAFF
cdr3_nt: TGTGCCAGCAGTGACGTGTTCAACACTGAAGCTTTCTTT

j_call: TRBJ2-3
v_call: TRBV29-1
clone_size: few
d_call: NA
cdr3_aa: CSVEVWGGARDTQYF
cdr3_nt: TGCAGCGTTGAAGTTTGGGGGGGCGCGAGAGATACGCAGTATTTT

j_call: TRBJ2-5
v_call: TRBV7-8
clone_size: many
d_call: NA
cdr3_aa: CASSPRLVAWRVQETQYF
cdr3_nt: TGTGCCAGCAGCCCCCGGTTGGTTGCCTGGCGGGTACAAGAGACCCAGTACTTC

j_call: TRBJ2-7
v_call: TRBV6-1
clone_size: many
d_call: NA
cdr3_aa: CASSEEVADRTSYEQYF
cdr3_nt: TGTGCCAGCAGTGAAGAAGTAGCTGACAGGACCTCCTACGAGCAGTACTTC

j_call: TRBJ1-2
v_call: TRBV5-6
clone_size: NA
d_call: TRBD1
cdr3_aa: CASSEIDRGNGYTF
cdr3_nt: TGTGCCAGCAGCGAGATTGACAGGGGGAATGGCTACACCTTC

j_call: TRBJ1-3
v_call: TRBV12-3/TRBV12-4
clone_size: many
d_call: NA
cdr3_aa: CASSLVVDTIYF
cdr3_nt: TGTGCCAGCAGTTTAGTCGTCGACACCATATATTTT

j_call: TRBJ1-2
v_call: TRBV24-1
clone_size: many
d_call: NA
cdr3_aa: CATSEEGRLHGYTF
cdr3_nt: TGTGCCACCAGCGAAGAGGGGAGGCTGCATGGCTACACCTTC

j_call: TRBJ1-2
v_call: TRBV6-4
clone_size: many
d_call: NA
cdr3_aa: CASSANDRMSGGYTF
cdr3_nt: TGTGCCAGCAGTGCCAATGACCGGATGAGTGGTGGCTACACCTTC

j_call: TRBJ1-6
v_call: TRBV28
clone_size: few
d_call: NA
cdr3_aa: CASRGRYNSPLHF
cdr3_nt: TGTGCCAGCCGAGGACGGTATAATTCACCCCTCCACTTT

j_call: TRBJ2-1
v_call: TRBV12-5
clone_size: many
d_call: TRBD2
cdr3_aa: CASGLAPGGRQPYKQFF
cdr3_nt: TGTGCTAGTGGTTTGGCCCCGGGGGGGCGGCAACCTTACAAGCAGTTCTTC

j_call: TRBJ2-2
v_call: TRBV6-6
clone_size: many
d_call: NA
cdr3_aa: CASSYSVTGELFF
cdr3_nt: TGTGCCAGCAGTTACTCGGTTACCGGGGAGCTGTTTTTT

j_call: TRBJ2-1
v_call: TRBV10-3
clone_size: few
d_call: NA
cdr3_aa: CAISEDSYEQFF
cdr3_nt: TGTGCCATCAGTGAGGACTCATATGAGCAGTTCTTC

j_call: TRBJ1-6
v_call: TRBV19
clone_size: few
d_call: NA
cdr3_aa: CASKEISSPLHF
cdr3_nt: TGTGCCAGTAAGGAAATCAGTTCACCCCTCCACTTT

j_call: TRBJ1-1
v_call: TRBV10-3
clone_size: NA
d_call: NA
cdr3_aa: CAISDGTEAFF
cdr3_nt: TGTGCCATCAGTGATGGCACTGAAGCTTTCTTT

j_call: TRBJ2-3
v_call: TRBV20-1
clone_size: many
d_call: NA
cdr3_aa: CTIPSSVGTDTQYF
cdr3_nt: TGCACTATACCATCTAGCGTCGGCACAGATACGCAGTATTTT

j_call: TRBJ2-7
v_call: TRBV3-1
clone_size: few
d_call: TRBD2
cdr3_aa: CASSPRTSGRRSYEQYF
cdr3_nt: TGTGCCAGCAGCCCCCGGACTAGCGGGAGGAGGTCCTACGAGCAGTACTTC

j_call: TRBJ2-3
v_call: TRBV20-1
clone_size: NA
d_call: TRBD2
cdr3_aa: CSAVRLAGSLSTDTQYF
cdr3_nt: TGCAGTGCTGTTAGACTAGCGGGATCTTTGAGCACAGATACGCAGTATTTT

j_call: TRBJ2-5
v_call: TRBV7-8
clone_size: many
d_call: TRBD2
cdr3_aa: CASQFGGGAETQYF
cdr3_nt: TGTGCCAGCCAATTTGGGGGGGGAGCAGAGACCCAGTACTTC